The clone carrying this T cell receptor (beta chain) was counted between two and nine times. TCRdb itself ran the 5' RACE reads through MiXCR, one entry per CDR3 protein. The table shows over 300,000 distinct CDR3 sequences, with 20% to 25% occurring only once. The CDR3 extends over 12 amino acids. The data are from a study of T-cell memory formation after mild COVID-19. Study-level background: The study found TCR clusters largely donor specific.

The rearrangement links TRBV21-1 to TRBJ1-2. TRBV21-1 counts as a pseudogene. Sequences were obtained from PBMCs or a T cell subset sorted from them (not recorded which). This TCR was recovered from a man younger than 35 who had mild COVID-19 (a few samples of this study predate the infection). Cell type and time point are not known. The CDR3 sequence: CASSKRAGPYTF. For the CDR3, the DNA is TGTGCCAGCAGCAAAAGGGCAGGACCTTACACCTTC.